Given below is one T cell receptor (beta chain) in context. The antigen remains unidentified. In terms of origin and age, donors were healthy Caucasian individuals from Russia aged about 6 to 90. A J-beta primer mix and a sample-barcoded 5' primer were used in a second PCR of roughly 6 to 12 cycles. TCRdb called the 5' RACE reads again in MiXCR, with one record for every CDR3 protein. The data show 1.5 million to 2 million distinct CDR3 sequences, with roughly 27% seen just once and about 7.7% held by the top ten. Germline V lookup: CDR1 LGHNA, CDR2 YNFKEQ. Germline trimming cut 2 bases from V and 2 bases from J; bases unmatched to any gene: 3. The CDR3 has 16 residues. The data are from a study of blood T cells in healthy people across ages. General observations from the study: Donor CMV status, an unknown factor, possibly confounded changes in expanded clonotypes.

This TCR derives from a woman aged 25 to 45 in good health. Sequenced sample: blood. The rearrangement links TRBV4-2 to TRBJ1-2; 12 positions agree with TRBD1. DNA for the CDR3: TGTGCCAGCAGCCAAACGGGACAGGGGGCAAACTATGGCTACACCTTC. It specifies CASSQTGQGANYGYTF.